This TCR beta chain was obtained from a study of spatial heterogeneity in lung cancer. This CDR3 contains 13 residues. The V segment lost 6 bases and the J segment 4 bases; nucleotides outside the gene matches: 5. Germline CDR1 and CDR2: WSHSY and SAAADI. Sample time point: sample taken at primary tumor resection. No cells were sorted before sequencing. The whole RNA sequenced was extracted from tumor, nontumor lung or frozen PBMC. TCRdb passed the 5' RACE reads through MiXCR, listing each CDR3 protein once. The table has 2,000 to 3,000 distinct CDR3 sequences, over 10% seen once. This clonotype was seen at least ten times.

Sequencing was performed on PBMCs, taken at surgery. The sequence came from a male donor with early-stage non-small cell lung cancer. The rearrangement uses TRBV10-2 and TRBJ2-7; 8 nucleotides agree with TRBD1. The CDR3 DNA is TGCGCCAGCAGCCAAACAGGGGGTTACGAGCAGTACTTC. Encoded protein: CASSQTGGYEQYF.